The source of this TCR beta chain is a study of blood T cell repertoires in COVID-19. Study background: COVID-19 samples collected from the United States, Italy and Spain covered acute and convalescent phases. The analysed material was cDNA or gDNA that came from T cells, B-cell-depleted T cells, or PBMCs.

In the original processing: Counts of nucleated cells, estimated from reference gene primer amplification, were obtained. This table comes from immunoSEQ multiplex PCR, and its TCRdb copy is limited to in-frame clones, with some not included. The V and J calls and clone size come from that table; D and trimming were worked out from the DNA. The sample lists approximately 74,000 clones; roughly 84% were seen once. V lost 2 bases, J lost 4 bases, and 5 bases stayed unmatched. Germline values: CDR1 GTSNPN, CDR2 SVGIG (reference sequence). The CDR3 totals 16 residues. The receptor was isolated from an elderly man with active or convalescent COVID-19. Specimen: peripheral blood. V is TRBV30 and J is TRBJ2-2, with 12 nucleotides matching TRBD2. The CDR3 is CAWSSLAGGGTGELFF. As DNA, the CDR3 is TGTGCCTGGAGTTCACTAGCGGGAGGTGGCACCGGGGAGCTGTTTTTT.